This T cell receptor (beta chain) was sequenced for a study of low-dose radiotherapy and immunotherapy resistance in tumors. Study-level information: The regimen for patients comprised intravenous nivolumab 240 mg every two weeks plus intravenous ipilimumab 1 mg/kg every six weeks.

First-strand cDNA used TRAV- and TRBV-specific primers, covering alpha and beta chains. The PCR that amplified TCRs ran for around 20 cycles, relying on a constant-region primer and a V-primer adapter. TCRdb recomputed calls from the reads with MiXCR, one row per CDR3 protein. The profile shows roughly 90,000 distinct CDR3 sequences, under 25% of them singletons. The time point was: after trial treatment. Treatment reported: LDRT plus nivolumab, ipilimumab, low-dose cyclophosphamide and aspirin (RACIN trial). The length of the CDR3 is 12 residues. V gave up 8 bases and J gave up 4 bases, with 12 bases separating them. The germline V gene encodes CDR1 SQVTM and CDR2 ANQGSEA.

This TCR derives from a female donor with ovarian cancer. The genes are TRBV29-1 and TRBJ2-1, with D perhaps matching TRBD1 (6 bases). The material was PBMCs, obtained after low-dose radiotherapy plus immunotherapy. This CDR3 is CSTQDRYNEQFF. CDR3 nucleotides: TGCAGCACACAAGACAGGTACAATGAGCAGTTCTTC.